This T cell receptor (beta chain) was identified in a study of blood T cell repertoires in COVID-19. V shed 6 bases and J 4 bases; nucleotides not matched to a gene: 3. CDR3 length equals 14 residues. Germline loops: CDR1 WSHSY, CDR2 SAAADI. The table came from immunoSEQ multiplex PCR; TCRdb's copy has only in-frame clones and leaves some out. Among 350,000 or so clones listed, about 90% were seen once. Sequencing was done on a sample of PBMCs or T cells enriched from blood (not recorded which). The TCR comes from a woman under 40 who had recovered from COVID-19. The chain employs TRBV10-2 and TRBJ1-3; TRBD1 matches 10 bases. The CDR3: CASRDRGTGNTIYF. The CDR3 DNA sequence: TGCGCCAGCAGGGACAGGGGGACGGGAAACACCATATATTTT.